This T cell receptor (beta chain) was identified during a study of T-cell reconstitution after alpha-beta-depleted transplantation in children. Preparation of the TCRbeta library involved a method that used unique molecular identifiers. TCRdb processed the PCR reads anew with MiXCR; each CDR3 protein has one entry. The sample comprises some 340,000 distinct CDR3 sequences, 10% of which are singletons, and 2% to 3% rests with the top ten. This clonotype was recorded at least ten times. The CDR3 totals 16 residues. V lost 3 bases to trimming and J lost 2 bases; unmatched junction nucleotides: 8. Germline assignment: CDR1 SGHRS and CDR2 YFSETQ.

The V call is TRBV5-1, the J call TRBJ2-3; 8 nucleotides align to TRBD2. This receptor was taken from a human donor who donated a stem cell graft to a child with acute lymphoblastic leukemia. Material: PBMCs from the stem cell graft donor, obtained from the stem cell graft. The CDR3 sequence is CASSYTSGGDTDTQYF. DNA for the CDR3: TGCGCCAGCAGCTATACTAGCGGAGGGGACACAGATACGCAGTATTTT.